These T cell receptor beta chains were read from a single sample in a study of healthy donors' naive CD4 and CD8 T cells. MiXCR, run by TCRdb on the reads, gives a single entry per CDR3 protein. The sample records about 180,000 distinct CDR3 sequences, 74% being singletons. Material for sequencing was naive CD4+ and CD8+ T cells sorted from blood, pooled from several donors. These receptors all stem from a pool of human donors in good health; the sample pools cells from several healthy donors. CDR3s include the opening cysteine and the closing phenylalanine or tryptophan. Each record gives: J gene, V gene, CDR3 length, D gene, CDR3 protein. D genes are given only for firm matches.

J gene: TRBJ1-3
V gene: TRBV29-1
CDR3 length: 11
D gene: -
CDR3 protein: CSVPSGNTIYF

J gene: TRBJ2-1
V gene: TRBV27
CDR3 length: 15
D gene: TRBD2
CDR3 protein: CASSLAGVVYNEQFF

J gene: TRBJ2-1
V gene: TRBV29-1
CDR3 length: 14
D gene: TRBD2
CDR3 protein: CSEVGLAGYNEQFF

J gene: TRBJ2-1
V gene: TRBV27
CDR3 length: 16
D gene: -
CDR3 protein: CASSLGLVEYYNEQFF

J gene: TRBJ1-6
V gene: TRBV30
CDR3 length: 14
D gene: -
CDR3 protein: CAWSVSGVDSPLHF

J gene: TRBJ1-5
V gene: TRBV6-5
CDR3 length: 14
D gene: TRBD1
CDR3 protein: CASRTGYSNQPQHF

J gene: TRBJ2-2
V gene: TRBV29-1
CDR3 length: 12
D gene: -
CDR3 protein: CSVVPATGELFF

J gene: TRBJ1-5
V gene: TRBV10-3
CDR3 length: 18
D gene: TRBD1
CDR3 protein: CASSRPGQGIYSNQPQHF

J gene: TRBJ1-5
V gene: TRBV29-1
CDR3 length: 13
D gene: TRBD1
CDR3 protein: CSVGTGGNQPQHF

J gene: TRBJ2-5
V gene: TRBV27
CDR3 length: 14
D gene: -
CDR3 protein: CASSFLPGPETQYF

J gene: TRBJ2-1
V gene: TRBV19
CDR3 length: 14
D gene: -
CDR3 protein: CASSIGARGYEQFF

J gene: TRBJ1-2
V gene: TRBV18
CDR3 length: 13
D gene: -
CDR3 protein: CASSPDWGSGYTF

J gene: TRBJ1-6
V gene: TRBV6-5
CDR3 length: 14
D gene: -
CDR3 protein: CASGYSRGISPLHF

J gene: TRBJ2-2
V gene: TRBV19
CDR3 length: 16
D gene: -
CDR3 protein: CASPLDSLANTGELFF

J gene: TRBJ2-5
V gene: TRBV6-5
CDR3 length: 14
D gene: TRBD2
CDR3 protein: CASSRGGRWETQYF

J gene: TRBJ2-7
V gene: TRBV29-1
CDR3 length: 12
D gene: -
CDR3 protein: CSVKFGSNEQYF

J gene: TRBJ1-2
V gene: TRBV11-2
CDR3 length: 15
D gene: -
CDR3 protein: CASSLAQGPVYGYTF

J gene: TRBJ2-5
V gene: TRBV29-1
CDR3 length: 15
D gene: TRBD1
CDR3 protein: CSVGGQGKTQETQYF

J gene: TRBJ1-5
V gene: TRBV12-5
CDR3 length: 15
D gene: -
CDR3 protein: CASSFGERQNQPQHF

J gene: TRBJ2-7
V gene: TRBV29-1
CDR3 length: 15
D gene: TRBD2
CDR3 protein: CSVKQTSGGSYEQYF

J gene: TRBJ1-2
V gene: TRBV30
CDR3 length: 14
D gene: TRBD1
CDR3 protein: CAWRNRQGAVGYTF

J gene: TRBJ2-6
V gene: TRBV5-1
CDR3 length: 15
D gene: TRBD1
CDR3 protein: CASSRGQGVANVLTF

J gene: TRBJ2-6
V gene: TRBV15
CDR3 length: 16
D gene: -
CDR3 protein: CATSRDPGAGANVLTF

J gene: TRBJ2-2
V gene: TRBV2
CDR3 length: 14
D gene: -
CDR3 protein: CASSDRVNTGELFF

J gene: TRBJ2-1
V gene: TRBV27
CDR3 length: 16
D gene: -
CDR3 protein: CASSSIKTVSYNEQFF

J gene: TRBJ2-4
V gene: TRBV27
CDR3 length: 16
D gene: TRBD2
CDR3 protein: CASSLMGLAGEGIQYF

J gene: TRBJ2-7
V gene: TRBV13
CDR3 length: 16
D gene: -
CDR3 protein: CASSPIRPTSGDEQYF

J gene: TRBJ1-1
V gene: TRBV29-1
CDR3 length: 13
D gene: TRBD1
CDR3 protein: CSVEGDRDTEAFF

J gene: TRBJ2-7
V gene: TRBV4-1
CDR3 length: 13
D gene: -
CDR3 protein: CASSPGGYYEQYF

J gene: TRBJ2-7
V gene: TRBV29-1
CDR3 length: 11
D gene: -
CDR3 protein: CSVSAAAEQYF

J gene: TRBJ2-3
V gene: TRBV29-1
CDR3 length: 14
D gene: TRBD2
CDR3 protein: CSVGLAGITDTQYF

J gene: TRBJ2-5
V gene: TRBV6-5
CDR3 length: 14
D gene: TRBD1
CDR3 protein: CASRPGQGVETQYF

J gene: TRBJ2-2
V gene: TRBV29-1
CDR3 length: 13
D gene: -
CDR3 protein: CSVEDTGPGELFF

J gene: TRBJ2-7
V gene: TRBV27
CDR3 length: 12
D gene: -
CDR3 protein: CASSGHSYEQYF

J gene: TRBJ2-3
V gene: TRBV19
CDR3 length: 14
D gene: TRBD2
CDR3 protein: CASRWTSGTDTQYF

J gene: TRBJ2-5
V gene: TRBV19
CDR3 length: 12
D gene: -
CDR3 protein: CATQGWEETQYF

J gene: TRBJ1-5
V gene: TRBV2
CDR3 length: 15
D gene: TRBD1
CDR3 protein: CASSRQGELSQPQHF

J gene: TRBJ2-1
V gene: TRBV29-1
CDR3 length: 13
D gene: TRBD2
CDR3 protein: CSGVVSGSGEQFF

J gene: TRBJ2-1
V gene: TRBV5-1
CDR3 length: 15
D gene: -
CDR3 protein: CASSFEGVSYNEQFF

J gene: TRBJ1-1
V gene: TRBV29-1
CDR3 length: 12
D gene: -
CDR3 protein: CSVRGRDTEAFF

J gene: TRBJ1-1
V gene: TRBV19
CDR3 length: 14
D gene: -
CDR3 protein: CASSIEWPEWEAFF

J gene: TRBJ2-5
V gene: TRBV29-1
CDR3 length: 13
D gene: -
CDR3 protein: CSVGSNFQETQYF

J gene: TRBJ2-3
V gene: TRBV11-2
CDR3 length: 15
D gene: -
CDR3 protein: CASSFLPGGTDTQYF

J gene: TRBJ1-1
V gene: TRBV5-4
CDR3 length: 11
D gene: -
CDR3 protein: CASTRGREAFF

J gene: TRBJ1-1
V gene: TRBV6-5
CDR3 length: 14
D gene: -
CDR3 protein: CASSYSARGTEAFF

J gene: TRBJ1-1
V gene: TRBV19
CDR3 length: 11
D gene: -
CDR3 protein: CASLTATEAFF

J gene: TRBJ2-5
V gene: TRBV6-1
CDR3 length: 13
D gene: -
CDR3 protein: CASRMPPRETQYF

J gene: TRBJ2-7
V gene: TRBV6-2/TRBV6-3
CDR3 length: 14
D gene: TRBD1
CDR3 protein: CASSTGTVVYEQYF

J gene: TRBJ2-3
V gene: TRBV5-6
CDR3 length: 15
D gene: TRBD1
CDR3 protein: CASGHRDRSTDTQYF

J gene: TRBJ1-2
V gene: TRBV29-1
CDR3 length: 16
D gene: -
CDR3 protein: CSVDEAGPGVHYGYTF

J gene: TRBJ2-1
V gene: TRBV19
CDR3 length: 13
D gene: TRBD2
CDR3 protein: CASSLALAGELFF

J gene: TRBJ2-3
V gene: TRBV19
CDR3 length: 15
D gene: -
CDR3 protein: CASSWTGHSTDMQYF

J gene: TRBJ1-5
V gene: TRBV6-2/TRBV6-3
CDR3 length: 17
D gene: TRBD1
CDR3 protein: CASRGTWTGKSNQPQHF

J gene: TRBJ2-7
V gene: TRBV18
CDR3 length: 19
D gene: TRBD2
CDR3 protein: CASSTKPGTSGIPTYEQYF

J gene: TRBJ1-1
V gene: TRBV5-4
CDR3 length: 15
D gene: -
CDR3 protein: CASTSGGRLNTEAFF

J gene: TRBJ1-5
V gene: TRBV4-1
CDR3 length: 13
D gene: -
CDR3 protein: CASTGAADQPQHF

J gene: TRBJ2-7
V gene: TRBV5-1
CDR3 length: 15
D gene: -
CDR3 protein: CASQSSGAPPGEQYF

J gene: TRBJ2-3
V gene: TRBV4-2
CDR3 length: 19
D gene: TRBD2
CDR3 protein: CASSQEGAGTSGGTDTQYF

J gene: TRBJ2-5
V gene: TRBV6-6
CDR3 length: 14
D gene: -
CDR3 protein: CASSGGTAEETQYF